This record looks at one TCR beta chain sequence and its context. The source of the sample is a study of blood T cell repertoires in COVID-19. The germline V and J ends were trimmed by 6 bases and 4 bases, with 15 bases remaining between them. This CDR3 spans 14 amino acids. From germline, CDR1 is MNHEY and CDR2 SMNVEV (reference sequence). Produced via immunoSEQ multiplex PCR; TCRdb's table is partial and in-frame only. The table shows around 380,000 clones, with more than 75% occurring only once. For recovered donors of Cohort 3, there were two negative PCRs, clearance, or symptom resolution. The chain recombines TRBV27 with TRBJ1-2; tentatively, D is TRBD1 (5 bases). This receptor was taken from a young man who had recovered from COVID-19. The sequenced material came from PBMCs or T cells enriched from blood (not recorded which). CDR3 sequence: CASSPGGGSYGYTF. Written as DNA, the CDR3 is TGTGCCAGCAGCCCAGGCGGGGGAAGCTATGGCTACACCTTC.